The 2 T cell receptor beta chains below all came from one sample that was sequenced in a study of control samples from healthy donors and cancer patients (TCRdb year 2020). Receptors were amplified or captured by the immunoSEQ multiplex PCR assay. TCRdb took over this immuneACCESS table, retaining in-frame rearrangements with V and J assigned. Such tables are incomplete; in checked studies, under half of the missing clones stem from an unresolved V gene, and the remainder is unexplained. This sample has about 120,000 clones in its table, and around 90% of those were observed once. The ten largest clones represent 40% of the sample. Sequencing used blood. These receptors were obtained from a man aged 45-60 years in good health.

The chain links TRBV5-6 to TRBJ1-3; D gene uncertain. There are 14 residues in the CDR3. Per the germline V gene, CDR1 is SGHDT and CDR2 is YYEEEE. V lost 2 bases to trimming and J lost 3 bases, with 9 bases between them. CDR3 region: CASSFPTGGNTIYF. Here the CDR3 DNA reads TGTGCCAGCAGCTTCCCGACGGGTGGAAACACCATATATTTT.

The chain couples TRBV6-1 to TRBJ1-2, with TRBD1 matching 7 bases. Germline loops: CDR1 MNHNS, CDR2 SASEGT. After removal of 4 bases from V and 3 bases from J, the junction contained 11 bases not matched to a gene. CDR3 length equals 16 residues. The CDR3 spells CASSATGNRDHYGYTF. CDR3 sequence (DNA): TGTGCCAGCAGTGCGACAGGGAATCGGGACCACTATGGCTACACCTTC.